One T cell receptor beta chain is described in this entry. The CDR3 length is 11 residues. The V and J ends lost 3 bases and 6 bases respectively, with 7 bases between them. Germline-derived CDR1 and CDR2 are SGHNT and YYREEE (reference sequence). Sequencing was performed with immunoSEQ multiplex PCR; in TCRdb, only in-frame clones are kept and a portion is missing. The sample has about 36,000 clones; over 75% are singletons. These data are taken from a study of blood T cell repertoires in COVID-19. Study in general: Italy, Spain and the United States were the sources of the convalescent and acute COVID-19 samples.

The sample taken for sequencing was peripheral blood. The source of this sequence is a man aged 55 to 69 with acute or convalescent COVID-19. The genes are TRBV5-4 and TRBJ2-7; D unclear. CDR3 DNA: TGTGCCAGCAGCTCCGAGAGCGAGCAGTACTTC. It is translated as CASSSESEQYF.